These 13 T cell receptor beta chains came from one sample sequenced in a study of cytomegalovirus exposure and HLA in healthy donors. The PCR used 60 Vbeta and 13 Jbeta primers. Only in-frame clones appear in the TCRdb table, and some are missing; sequencing was by immunoSEQ multiplex PCR. The sample contains around 94,000 clones, over 80% of which appear only once. The specimen sequenced was PBMCs. These TCRs come from a man aged 40-55 years in good health and CMV-seronegative.

In DNA form, the CDR3 reads TGTGCCAGCCAACAGGGGTCCCAAGAGACCCAGTACTTC. Protein product: CASQQGSQETQYF. The chain employs TRBV2 and TRBJ2-5, with 7 bases that match TRBD1. Per germline, CDR1 SNHLY and CDR2 FYNNEI. Trimming at V came to 8 bases and at J to 1 base, leaving 4 bases not matched to a gene. This CDR3 region has 13 residues.

The chain is built from TRBV6-1 and TRBJ2-7, with D unresolved. V lost 0 bases, J lost 2 bases, and 8 bases lay in between. Germline V gene data show CDR1 as MNHNS and CDR2 as SASEGT. The CDR3 sequence is 14 residues long. The CDR3 DNA reads TGTGCCAGCAGTGAAGCATGGCAGACCTACGAGCAGTACTTC. Translating it yields CASSEAWQTYEQYF.

The chain couples TRBV7-3 to TRBJ2-2, with D possibly being TRBD2 (7 bases). Germline V lookup: CDR1 SGHTA, CDR2 FQGTGA. The CDR3 contains 15 residues. Trimming took off 3 bases at V and 6 bases at J, with 14 bases between the two ends. The CDR3 protein is CASSFSGGPAGELFF. Written as DNA, the CDR3 is TGTGCCAGCAGCTTTTCCGGGGGGCCAGCCGGGGAGCTGTTTTTT. The complete variable domain, with remaining parts taken from reference TRBV7-3 and TRBJ2-2, reads GAGVSQTPSNKVTEKGKYVELRCDPISGHTALYWYRQSLGQGPEFLIYFQGTGAADDSGLPNDRFFAVRPEGSVSTLKIQRTERGDSAVYLCASSFSGGPAGELFFGEGSRLTVL.

V gene TRBV5-6 combines with J gene TRBJ1-5; 8 bases agree with TRBD1. Germline CDR1 reads SGHDT; CDR2 reads YYEEEE. V lost 4 bases, J lost 8 bases, and 5 bases stayed unmatched. The CDR3 loop spans 13 amino acids. The CDR3 sequence is CASSADRGEPQHF. CDR3 nucleotides: TGTGCCAGCAGCGCCGACAGGGGTGAGCCCCAGCATTTT. Looking up the rest from reference TRBV5-6 and TRBJ1-5 gives the full variable domain: DAGVTQSPTHLIKTRGQQVTLRCSPKSGHDTVSWYQQALGQGPQFIFQYYEEEERQRGNFPDRFSGHQFPNYSSELNVNALLLGDSALYLCASSADRGEPQHFGDGTRLSIL.

The chain employs TRBV2 and TRBJ1-4, with a weak D call TRBD1 (6 bases). The V end lost 5 bases, the J end lost 8 bases, and 12 bases lay between the germline ends. The germline CDR1 and CDR2 sequences are SNHLY and FYNNEI. The CDR3 is made up of 13 amino acids. The CDR3 DNA reads as TGTGCCAGCAGTATCAGGGGTGGGGAAAAACTGTTTTTT. Translating gives CASSIRGGEKLFF.

V is TRBV30 and J is TRBJ2-7; TRBD1 agrees at 9 bases. The trim removed 5 bases at V and 5 bases at J, leaving 13 bases unmatched. Germline CDR1 is GTSNPN and CDR2 is SVGIG (reference sequence). The CDR3 sequence is 15 residues long. The CDR3 spells CAWDEPRGTGNEQYF. CDR3 DNA: TGTGCCTGGGACGAGCCCCGCGGGACAGGGAACGAGCAGTACTTC.

This clone was seen just once. The chain recombines TRBV5-4 with TRBJ1-2, with 9 bases identical to TRBD1. This CDR3 has 14 amino acids. V dropped 0 bases and J dropped 5; count of bases not matched to a gene: 2. Germline-derived CDR1 and CDR2 are SGHNT and YYREEE (reference sequence). The CDR3 loop reads CASSLGTGDYGYTF. CDR3 DNA sequence: TGTGCCAGCAGCTTGGGGACAGGGGATTATGGCTACACCTTC.

The rearrangement uses TRBV7-9 and TRBJ2-7; 9 bases are a match to TRBD1. Looked up from germline, CDR1 is SEHNR and CDR2 is FQNEAQ (reference sequence). V was clipped by 5 bases and J by 2 bases; unmatched bases: 4. CDR3 length: 14 residues. As DNA, the CDR3 is TGTGCCAGCAGCCGGGGACAGGGTGCCTACGAGCAGTACTTC. As protein: CASSRGQGAYEQYF. The full variable domain, with the rest looked up from reference TRBV7-9 and TRBJ2-7, is DTGVSQNPRHKITKRGQNVTFRCDPISEHNRLYWYRQTLGQGPEFLTYFQNEAQLEKSRLLSDRFSAERPKGSFSTLEIQRTEQGDSAMYLCASSRGQGAYEQYFGPGTRLTVT.

The chain joins TRBV6-5 to TRBJ1-1; maybe TRBD1 (5 bases). The CDR3 covers 14 residues. CDR1 MNHEY and CDR2 SVGAGI come from the germline V gene. V dropped 4 bases and J dropped 2 bases, with 11 bases sitting between them. The CDR3 nucleotides read TGTGCCAGCAGTTCTGACAGCCATAACACTGAAGCTTTCTTT. This encodes CASSSDSHNTEAFF.

This chain joins TRBV25-1 and TRBJ1-1, with D unresolved. Trimming shortened V by 8 bases and J by 1 base, and 8 bases separated the two germline ends. Germline V gene sequence: CDR1 MGHDK, CDR2 SYGVNS. This CDR3 spans 12 amino acids. The CDR3 sequence is CASRETNTEAFF. As DNA, the CDR3 is TGTGCCAGCCGGGAAACGAACACTGAAGCTTTCTTT. Complete variable domain (other parts from reference TRBV25-1 and TRBJ1-1): EADIYQTPRYLVIGTGKKITLECSQTMGHDKMYWYQQDPGMELHLIHYSYGVNSTEKGDLSSESTVSRIRTEHFPLTLESARPSHTSQYLCASRETNTEAFFGQGTRLTVV.

The chain employs TRBV5-1 and TRBJ2-1; 10 bases fit TRBD1. The trim removed 6 bases at V and 8 bases at J, leaving 8 bases unmatched. Looked up from germline, CDR1 is SGHRS and CDR2 is YFSETQ. This CDR3 has 14 amino acids. CDR3 DNA sequence: TGCGCCAGCACCATATCCGGGACAGGGGATGAGCAGTTCTTC. Residues: CASTISGTGDEQFF.

The chain couples TRBV7-9 to TRBJ1-4, with 7 nucleotides matching TRBD1. CDR1 and CDR2 from the germline V gene are SEHNR and FQNEAQ (reference sequence). CDR3 length: 15 residues. Trimming took 4 bases from V and 4 from J; bases not matched to a gene: 6. The CDR3 DNA sequence: TGTGCCAGCAGCTCAACGGGACAGCTTAATGAAAAACTGTTTTTT. Its translation: CASSSTGQLNEKLFF.

V is TRBV19 and J is TRBJ1-2; D gene unclear. CDR3 length: 16 amino acids. CDR1 and CDR2 from the germline V gene are LNHDA and SQIVND (reference sequence). With 7 bases removed from V and 4 bases from J, the gap between germline ends came to 22 bases. The chain's CDR3 is CASTISTLGILYGYTF. In DNA, the CDR3 is TGTGCCAGTACCATTTCCACCCTCGGGATTCTCTATGGCTACACCTTC.